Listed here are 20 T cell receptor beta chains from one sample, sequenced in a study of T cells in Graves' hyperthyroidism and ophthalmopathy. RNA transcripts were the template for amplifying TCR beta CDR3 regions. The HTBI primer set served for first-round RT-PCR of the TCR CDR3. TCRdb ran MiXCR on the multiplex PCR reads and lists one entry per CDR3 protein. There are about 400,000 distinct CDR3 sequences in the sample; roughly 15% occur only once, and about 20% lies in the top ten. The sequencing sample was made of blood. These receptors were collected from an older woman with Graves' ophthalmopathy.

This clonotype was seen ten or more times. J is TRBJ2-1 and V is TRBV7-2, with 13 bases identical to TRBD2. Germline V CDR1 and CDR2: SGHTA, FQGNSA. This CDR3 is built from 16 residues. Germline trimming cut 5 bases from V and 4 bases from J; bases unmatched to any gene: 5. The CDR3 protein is CASSPGLAGRYNEQFF. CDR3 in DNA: TGTGCCAGCAGCCCGGGACTAGCGGGAAGGTACAATGAGCAGTTCTTC. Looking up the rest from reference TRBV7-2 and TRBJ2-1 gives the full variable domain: GAGVSQSPSNKVTEKGKDVELRCDPISGHTALYWYRQSLGQGLEFLIYFQGNSAPDKSGLPSDRFSAERTGGSVSTLTIQRTQQEDSAVYLCASSPGLAGRYNEQFFGPGTRLTVL.

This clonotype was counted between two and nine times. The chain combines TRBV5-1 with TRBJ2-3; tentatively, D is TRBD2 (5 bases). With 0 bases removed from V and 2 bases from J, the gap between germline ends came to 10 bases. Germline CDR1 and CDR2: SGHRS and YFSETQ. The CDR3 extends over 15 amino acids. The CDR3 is CASSLATGTTDTQYF. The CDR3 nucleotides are TGCGCCAGCAGCTTGGCCACGGGAACCACAGATACGCAGTATTTT. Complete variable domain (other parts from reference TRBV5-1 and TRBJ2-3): KAGVTQTPRYLIKTRGQQVTLSCSPISGHRSVSWYQQTPGQGLQFLFEYFSETQRNKGNFPGRFSGRQFSNSRSEMNVSTLELGDSALYLCASSLATGTTDTQYFGPGTRLTVL.

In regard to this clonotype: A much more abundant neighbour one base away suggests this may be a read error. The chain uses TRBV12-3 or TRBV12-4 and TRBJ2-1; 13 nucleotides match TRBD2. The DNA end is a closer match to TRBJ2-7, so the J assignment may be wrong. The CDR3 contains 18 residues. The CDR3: CASSFWTSGSSSYNEQYF. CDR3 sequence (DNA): TGTGCCAGCAGTTTCTGGACTAGCGGGAGTAGCTCCTACAATGAGCAGTACTTC.

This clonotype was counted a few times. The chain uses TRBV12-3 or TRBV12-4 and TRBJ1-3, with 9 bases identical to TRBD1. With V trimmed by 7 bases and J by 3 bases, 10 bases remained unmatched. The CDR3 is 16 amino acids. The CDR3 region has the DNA TGTGCCAGCATCCTCGCCGGGACAGGGTTTGGAAACACCATATATTTT. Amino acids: CASILAGTGFGNTIYF.

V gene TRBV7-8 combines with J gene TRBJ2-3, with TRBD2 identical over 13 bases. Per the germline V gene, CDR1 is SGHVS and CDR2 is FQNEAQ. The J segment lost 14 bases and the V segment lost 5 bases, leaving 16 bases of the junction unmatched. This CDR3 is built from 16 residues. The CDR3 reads CASSLDGLAGAKRLYF. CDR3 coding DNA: TGTGCCAGCAGCCTAGACGGACTAGCGGGAGCTAAAAGGTTGTATTTT.

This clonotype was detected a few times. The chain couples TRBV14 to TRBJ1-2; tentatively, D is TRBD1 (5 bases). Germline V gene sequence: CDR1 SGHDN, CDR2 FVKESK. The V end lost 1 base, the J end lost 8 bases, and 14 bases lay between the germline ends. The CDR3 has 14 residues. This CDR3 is CASSQVRDGSGYTF. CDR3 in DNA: TGTGCCAGCAGCCAAGTCCGGGACGGGTCGGGCTACACCTTC.

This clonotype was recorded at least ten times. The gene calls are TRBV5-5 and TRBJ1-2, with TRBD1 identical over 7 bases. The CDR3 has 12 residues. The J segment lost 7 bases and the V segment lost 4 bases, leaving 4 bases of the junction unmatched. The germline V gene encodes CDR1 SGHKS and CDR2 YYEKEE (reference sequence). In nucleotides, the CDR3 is TGTGCCAGCAGCGCCAGGGGGTTTGGCTACACCTTC. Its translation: CASSARGFGYTF.

CDR3 region: CASSDSWARQVCQPQHF. In DNA, the CDR3 is TGTGCCAGCAGTGACTCCTGGGCCCGACAGGTCTGTCAGCCCCAGCATTTT. The V gene is TRBV6-4, the J gene TRBJ1-5, with TRBD1 as a possible D gene (6 bases). Trimming pared 0 bases from V and 6 bases from J, leaving 18 bases between. Germline CDR1 MRHNA, CDR2 SNTAGT. CDR3 length equals 17 residues.

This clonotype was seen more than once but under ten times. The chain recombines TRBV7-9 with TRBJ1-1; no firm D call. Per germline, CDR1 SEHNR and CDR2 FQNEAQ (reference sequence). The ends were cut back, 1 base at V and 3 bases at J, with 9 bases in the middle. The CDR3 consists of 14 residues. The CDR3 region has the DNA TGTGCCAGCAGCTTAGGAGGGAAGGACACTGAAGCTTTCTTT. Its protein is CASSLGGKDTEAFF. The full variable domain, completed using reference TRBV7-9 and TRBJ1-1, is DTGVSQNPRHKITKRGQNVTFRCDPISEHNRLYWYRQTLGQGPEFLTYFQNEAQLEKSRLLSDRFSAERPKGSFSTLEIQRTEQGDSAMYLCASSLGGKDTEAFFGQGTRLTVV.

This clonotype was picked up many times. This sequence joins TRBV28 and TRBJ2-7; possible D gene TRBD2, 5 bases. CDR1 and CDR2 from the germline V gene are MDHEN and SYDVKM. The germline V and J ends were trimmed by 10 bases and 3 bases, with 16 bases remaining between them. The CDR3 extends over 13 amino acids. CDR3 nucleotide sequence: TGTGCCACCTCGAGGGCAGTTAACTACGAGCAGTACTTC. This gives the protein CATSRAVNYEQYF. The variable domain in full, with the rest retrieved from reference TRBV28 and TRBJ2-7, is DVKVTQSSRYLVKRTGEKVFLECVQDMDHENMFWYRQDPGLGLRLIYFSYDVKMKEKGDIPEGYSVSREKKERFSLILESASTNQTSMYLCATSRAVNYEQYFGPGTRLTVT.

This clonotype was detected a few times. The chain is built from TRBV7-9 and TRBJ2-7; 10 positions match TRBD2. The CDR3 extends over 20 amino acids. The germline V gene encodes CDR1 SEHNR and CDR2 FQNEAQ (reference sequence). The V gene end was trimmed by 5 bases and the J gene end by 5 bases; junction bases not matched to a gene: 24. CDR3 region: CASSPRGGGEAGGLPDEQYF. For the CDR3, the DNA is TGTGCCAGCAGCCCAAGGGGGGGAGGGGAAGCGGGAGGGCTCCCCGACGAGCAGTACTTC. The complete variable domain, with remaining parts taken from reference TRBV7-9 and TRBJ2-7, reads DTGVSQNPRHKITKRGQNVTFRCDPISEHNRLYWYRQTLGQGPEFLTYFQNEAQLEKSRLLSDRFSAERPKGSFSTLEIQRTEQGDSAMYLCASSPRGGGEAGGLPDEQYFGPGTRLTVT.

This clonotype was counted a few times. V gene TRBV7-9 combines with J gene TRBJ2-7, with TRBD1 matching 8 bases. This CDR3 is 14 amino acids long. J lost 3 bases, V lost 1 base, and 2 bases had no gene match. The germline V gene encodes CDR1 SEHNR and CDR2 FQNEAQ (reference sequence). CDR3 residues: CASSLGTGIYEQYF. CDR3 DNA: TGTGCCAGCAGCTTAGGGACAGGGATCTACGAGCAGTACTTC.

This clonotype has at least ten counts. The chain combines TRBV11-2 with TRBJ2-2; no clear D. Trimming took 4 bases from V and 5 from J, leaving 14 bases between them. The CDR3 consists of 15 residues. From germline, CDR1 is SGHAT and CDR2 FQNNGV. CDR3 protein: CASSSPRRKTGELFF. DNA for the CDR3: TGTGCCAGCAGCTCCCCCAGGCGGAAGACCGGGGAGCTGTTTTTT.

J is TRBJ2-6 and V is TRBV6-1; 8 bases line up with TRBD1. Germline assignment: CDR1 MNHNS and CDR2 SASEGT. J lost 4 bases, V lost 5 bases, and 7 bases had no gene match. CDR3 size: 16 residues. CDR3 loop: CASSSQGAQGANVLTF. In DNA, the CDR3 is TGTGCCAGCAGTTCCCAGGGGGCGCAAGGGGCCAACGTCCTGACTTTC.

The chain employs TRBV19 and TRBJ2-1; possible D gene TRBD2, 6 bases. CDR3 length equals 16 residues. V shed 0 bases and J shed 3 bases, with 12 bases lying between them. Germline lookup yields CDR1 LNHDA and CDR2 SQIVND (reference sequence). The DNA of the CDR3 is TGTGCCAGTAGTATAGAATGGAGGGCCGGCTACAATGAGCAGTTCTTC. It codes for CASSIEWRAGYNEQFF.

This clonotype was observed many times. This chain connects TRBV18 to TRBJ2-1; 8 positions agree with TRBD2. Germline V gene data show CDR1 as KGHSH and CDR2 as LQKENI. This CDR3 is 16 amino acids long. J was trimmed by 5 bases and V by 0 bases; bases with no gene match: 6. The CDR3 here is CASSPPYSGDHNEQFF. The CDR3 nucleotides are TGTGCCAGCTCACCACCATATAGCGGGGACCACAATGAGCAGTTCTTC.

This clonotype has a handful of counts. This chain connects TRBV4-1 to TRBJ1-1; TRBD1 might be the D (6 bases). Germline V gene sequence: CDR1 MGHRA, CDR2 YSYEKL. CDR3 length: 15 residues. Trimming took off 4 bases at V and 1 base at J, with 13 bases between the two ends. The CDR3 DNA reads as TGCGCCAGCAGCCGTCAGGGGACGGGGAACACTGAAGCTTTCTTT. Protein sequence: CASSRQGTGNTEAFF.

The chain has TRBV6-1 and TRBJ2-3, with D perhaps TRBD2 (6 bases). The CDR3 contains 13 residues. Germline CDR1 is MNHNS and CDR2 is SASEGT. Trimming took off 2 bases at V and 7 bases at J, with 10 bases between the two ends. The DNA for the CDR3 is TGTGCCAGCAGTGAATCGGCGGGAAATACGCAGTATTTT. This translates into CASSESAGNTQYF.

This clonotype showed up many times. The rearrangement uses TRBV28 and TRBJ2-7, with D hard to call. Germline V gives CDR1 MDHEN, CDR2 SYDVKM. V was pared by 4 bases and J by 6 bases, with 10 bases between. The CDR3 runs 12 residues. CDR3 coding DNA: TGTGCCAGCAGTTCCTCCGGGCGCGAGCAGTACTTC. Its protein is CASSSSGREQYF.

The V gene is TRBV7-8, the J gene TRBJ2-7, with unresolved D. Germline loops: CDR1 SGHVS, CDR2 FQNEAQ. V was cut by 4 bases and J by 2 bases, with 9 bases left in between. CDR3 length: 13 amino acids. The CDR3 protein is CASSSFPAYEQYF. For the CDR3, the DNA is TGTGCCAGCAGCTCCTTTCCGGCCTACGAGCAGTACTTC.